This T cell receptor (beta chain) is from a study of Ad26.COV2.S vaccination and SARS-CoV-2 variants. Here immunoSEQ multiplex PCR was the method, and the copy in TCRdb shows in-frame clones only, minus some. The sample holds 330,000 or so clones; roughly 90% are singletons and the top ten take 5.5%. Treatment indicated: approximately 18 received Ad26.COV2.S at low or high dose, single or two shots; five or six received placebo; per-sample allocation not given. Specimens were obtained on day 63 following the first vaccine or placebo injection. The sample in question was peripheral blood, obtained in a trial of Ad26.COV2.S vaccine versus placebo. This receptor was identified in a person between 18 and 59 years old who received the Ad26.COV2.S COVID-19 vaccine or a placebo.

CDR3 in DNA: TGTGCCAGCAGCCAAGATCTACGGGGGCGCAAGGGTGGAAACACCATATATTTT. Residues: CASSQDLRGRKGGNTIYF. The chain recombines TRBV4-2 with TRBJ1-3, with D possibly being TRBD1 (6 bases). This CDR3 is built from 18 residues. CDR1 is LGHNA, CDR2 YNFKEQ, per germline. Trimming shortened V by 0 bases and J by 3 bases, and 18 bases separated the two germline ends.